This TCR beta chain was documented in a study of T cells in Graves' hyperthyroidism and ophthalmopathy. This clonotype appeared a few times. Amplification targeted TCR beta CDR3 regions from RNA transcripts. TCR CDR3 regions were first amplified by RT-PCR with HTBI primers. TCRdb redid the calling of the multiplex PCR reads with MiXCR, one entry per CDR3 protein. The sample has approximately 320,000 distinct CDR3 sequences, 16% seen once. Orbital computed tomography, thyroid ultrasound, serum thyroxine and TRAb, and clinical symptoms together informed the diagnoses. The trim removed 4 bases at V and 8 bases at J, leaving 10 bases unmatched. The CDR3 runs 16 residues. Germline V lookup: CDR1 KGHDR, CDR2 SFDVKD.

V usage is TRBV24-1 and J usage is TRBJ2-1; 10 bases map to TRBD1. Sample: blood. This clonotype was obtained from a man aged 25 to 40 with Graves' hyperthyroidism. CDR3 bases: TGTGCCACCAGTGACCCGGACAGGGGGACGTACGATGAGCAGTTCTTC. This sequence encodes CATSDPDRGTYDEQFF.